This T cell receptor (beta chain) was obtained from a study of regulatory T cells in long-lasting Graves disease. Sequencing libraries for TCR beta were prepared with iRepertoire HTBI primers and Arm-PCR of CDR3 regions. TCRdb fed the multiplex PCR reads into MiXCR, producing one record per CDR3 protein. The sample lists around 400,000 distinct CDR3 sequences; 15% were seen once. Time point described: newly diagnosed GD, antithyroid drugs for less than 3 months. PBMC RNA served as the TCR library source. This clonotype has at least ten counts. CDR3 length: 14 amino acids. With 3 bases clipped from V and 7 bases from J, the junction kept 7 bases outside the gene matches. Germline CDR1 and CDR2: LNHDA and SQIVND (reference sequence).

The sample here was peripheral blood mononuclear cells (PBMCs), taken at new diagnosis, from a patient treated with antithyroid drugs. The receptor was derived from a female donor with Graves disease. The genes are TRBV19 and TRBJ1-2; 8 nucleotides agree with TRBD1. The CDR3 DNA follows: TGTGCCAGTAGTATCTCGCAGGGGGCGGCTGGCTACACCTTC. Protein sequence: CASSISQGAAGYTF.